Presented here are 17 T cell receptor beta chains from one specimen sequenced in a study of blood T cell repertoires in COVID-19. Assay: immunoSEQ multiplex PCR; the TCRdb copy retains only in-frame clones and omits some. The sample consists of hundreds of thousands of clones, approximately 86% of them appearing once. Sequenced input: peripheral blood. The receptor set was obtained from a woman aged 25 to 39 with acute or convalescent COVID-19.

This clone came up a few times. The chain combines TRBV19 with TRBJ2-5, with a possible D match to TRBD2 (5 bases). Trimming removed 1 base at V and 5 bases at J, with 14 bases between. Germline V CDR1 and CDR2: LNHDA, SQIVND (reference sequence). The CDR3 totals 15 residues. The CDR3 sequence: CASSIGGSRRETQYF. For the CDR3, the DNA is TGTGCCAGTAGTATAGGCGGGTCCCGCAGGGAGACCCAGTACTTC.

This clone was seen more than once but under ten times. The chain combines TRBV18 with TRBJ1-5; D gene ambiguous. The V end lost 6 bases, the J end lost 0 bases, and 15 bases lay between the germline ends. The CDR3 runs to 16 residues. The germline gives CDR1 KGHSH, CDR2 LQKENI. Here the CDR3 DNA reads TGTGCCAGCTCCCGTTTTTCGGCGGATAGCAATCAGCCCCAGCATTTT. This codes for CASSRFSADSNQPQHF. Using reference TRBV18 and TRBJ1-5 for the parts outside the CDR3, the full variable domain is NAGVMQNPRHLVRRRGQEARLRCSPMKGHSHVYWYRQLPEEGLKFMVYLQKENIIDESGMPKERFSAEFPKEGPSILRIQQVVRGDSAAYFCASSRFSADSNQPQHFGDGTRLSIL.

Only one count was recorded for this clone. The V gene is TRBV27, the J gene TRBJ2-5, with TRBD2 as a possible D gene (5 bases). V lost 3 bases to trimming and J lost 5 bases, with 22 bases between them. CDR1 and CDR2 from the germline V gene are MNHEY and SMNVEV (reference sequence). This CDR3 comprises 17 residues. CDR3 DNA: TGTGCCAGCAGTTTTCCCCCTGGCCCTGGAAAGCGGGAGACCCAGTACTTC. Translating it yields CASSFPPGPGKRETQYF.

In nucleotides, the CDR3 is TGTGCCAGTACCCCGACAGGGGTCATTTACAATGAGCAGTTCTTC. Residues: CASTPTGVIYNEQFF. V gene TRBV19 combines with J gene TRBJ2-1; 8 positions agree with TRBD1. The CDR3 runs to 15 residues. Per the germline V gene, CDR1 is LNHDA and CDR2 is SQIVND (reference sequence). With V trimmed by 7 bases and J by 4 bases, 9 bases remained unmatched. Complete variable domain (other parts from reference TRBV19 and TRBJ2-1): DGGITQSPKYLFRKEGQNVTLSCEQNLNHDAMYWYRQDPGQGLRLIYYSQIVNDFQKGDIAEGYSVSREKKESFPLTVTSAQKNPTAFYLCASTPTGVIYNEQFFGPGTRLTVL.

The chain recombines TRBV6-2 or TRBV6-3 with TRBJ2-2, with D possibly being TRBD1 (5 bases). The germline V gene encodes CDR1 MNHEY and CDR2 SVGEGT. Trimming shortened V by 0 bases and J by 0 bases, and 14 bases separated the two germline ends. The CDR3 spans 18 residues. The CDR3 nucleotides are TGTGCCAGCAGTTACTCGATTCTTGGACAAACGAACACCGGGGAGCTGTTTTTT. This sequence encodes CASSYSILGQTNTGELFF.

J is TRBJ2-3 and V is TRBV9, with D maybe TRBD2 (6 bases). The CDR3 length is 16 residues. V gave up 0 bases and J gave up 2 bases, with 13 bases separating them. Germline-derived CDR1 and CDR2 are SGDLS and YYNGEE. DNA for the CDR3: TGTGCCAGCAGCGTAGTCCAAGCGGGTCCCACAGATACGCAGTATTTT. It specifies CASSVVQAGPTDTQYF.

This clone is a singleton in its sample. J is TRBJ2-1 and V is TRBV3-1 (or the pseudogene TRBV3-2); a weak D match, TRBD2 (6 bases). This CDR3 is built from 15 residues. V lost 0 bases, J lost 8 bases, and 14 bases lay in between. Germline V CDR1 and CDR2: LGHDT, YNNKEL (reference sequence). The CDR3 DNA sequence: TGTGCCAGCAGCCAAGACCCGACTAGTCCGTATGAGCAGTTCTTC. It codes for CASSQDPTSPYEQFF.

This chain joins TRBV5-1 and TRBJ2-5; no reliable D call. Germline loops: CDR1 SGHRS, CDR2 YFSETQ. The CDR3 loop spans 12 amino acids. The ends were cut back, 3 bases at V and 4 bases at J, with 7 bases in the middle. CDR3 sequence reads: CASSSPGETQYF. CDR3 nucleotides: TGCGCCAGCAGCTCCCCCGGAGAGACCCAGTACTTC.

This clone has a single count. At one end the junction does not follow the germline gene, possibly because of a read error. This CDR3 is also generated by other DNA sequences in the sample. The chain carries TRBV4-1 and TRBJ2-7; possibly TRBD2 for D (5 bases). The CDR3 has 15 amino acids. The germline V gene has CDR1 MGHRA and CDR2 YSYEKL. The CDR3 loop reads CASSQVGNGGYEQYF. DNA of the CDR3: TGCGCCAGCAGCCAAGTGGGAAATGGAGGCTACGAACAGTACTTC.

J is TRBJ2-5 and V is TRBV5-1, with 9 bases fitting TRBD2. This CDR3 region has 15 residues. V was pared by 0 bases and J by 9 bases, with 9 bases of the junction left unmatched. Germline lookup yields CDR1 SGHRS and CDR2 YFSETQ. The CDR3 sequence: CASSLEASGAQAQYF. For the CDR3, the DNA is TGCGCCAGCAGCTTGGAAGCTAGCGGGGCCCAGGCCCAGTACTTC.

This chain uses TRBV9 with TRBJ1-2; D remains ambiguous. CDR1 SGDLS and CDR2 YYNGEE come from the germline V gene. The CDR3 is 16 residues long. V was shortened by 6 bases and J by 4 bases, with 22 bases between the two germline ends. For the CDR3, the DNA is TGTGCCAGCACGGCAGTGCCCATCACTGCGGGCTATGGCTACACCTTC. Translated, it gives CASTAVPITAGYGYTF.

The CDR3 region has the DNA TGTGCCAGCAGCCCCTCGCGCTCCTACGAGCAGTACTTC. It is translated as CASSPSRSYEQYF. V gene TRBV16 combines with J gene TRBJ2-7; D is ambiguous. Deletions cut 4 bases from V and 0 bases from J, with 7 bases between. The CDR3 consists of 13 residues. Germline CDR1 reads KGHSY; CDR2 reads FQNENV.

The chain links TRBV6-5 to TRBJ1-2, with 10 bases identical to TRBD1. Germline values: CDR1 MNHEY, CDR2 SVGAGI. The CDR3 has 12 residues. J lost 10 bases, V lost 6 bases, and 5 bases had no gene match. The CDR3 DNA reads as TGTGCCAGCAGCCGGGACAGGGGCACCTACACCTTC. It is translated as CASSRDRGTYTF.

The gene calls are TRBV19 and TRBJ2-3, with 12 bases fitting TRBD2. This CDR3 has 15 residues. The trim removed 8 bases at V and 0 bases at J, leaving 3 bases unmatched. Germline V gene lookup returns CDR1 LNHDA and CDR2 SQIVND (reference sequence). The CDR3 region is CASATSGSSTDTQYF. The CDR3 region has the DNA TGTGCCAGTGCGACTAGCGGGAGTAGCACAGATACGCAGTATTTT.

CDR3 in DNA: TGTGCCAGTATTAAACGAGATAACAGTCGGGGGTCGACCGGGGAGCTGTTTTTT. This translates into CASIKRDNSRGSTGELFF. This chain links TRBV19 with TRBJ2-2; TRBD2 is a possible D gene (6 bases). Trimming removed 7 bases at V and 5 bases at J, with 26 bases between. Germline V gives CDR1 LNHDA, CDR2 SQIVND (reference sequence). The length of the CDR3 is 18 residues.

This clone was seen just once. The rearrangement joins TRBV7-9 to TRBJ1-1, with 9 bases lining up with TRBD1. After removal of 5 bases from V and 4 bases from J, the junction contained 5 bases not matched to a gene. Germline values: CDR1 SEHNR, CDR2 FQNEAQ (reference sequence). The CDR3 has 14 residues. The DNA of the CDR3 is TGTGCCAGCAGCCCGCCGACAGGGGGCACTGAAGCTTTCTTT. This codes for CASSPPTGGTEAFF.

This chain connects TRBV11-2 to TRBJ1-1; 8 bases match TRBD1. This CDR3 comprises 15 residues. Per germline, CDR1 SGHAT and CDR2 FQNNGV. V lost 7 bases and J lost 1; bases outside the gene matches: 8. CDR3 sequence reads: CASTQTGAQNTEAFF. DNA for the CDR3: TGTGCCAGCACCCAGACAGGGGCTCAGAACACTGAAGCTTTCTTT.